This entry concerns a single T cell receptor (beta chain). This specimen comes from a study of blood T cell repertoires in COVID-19. Across the whole study: Acute-phase and convalescent COVID-19 samples originated in the United States, Italy and Spain. Sample material is recorded as cDNA or gDNA derived from T cells, B-cell-depleted T cells, or PBMCs.

Per the original methods: Amplification with reference gene primers provided the estimates of nucleated cell counts. Here immunoSEQ multiplex PCR was the method, and the copy in TCRdb shows in-frame clones only, minus some. V and J calls and clone size are those listed in that table; D and trimming were worked out from the DNA. This sample has some 85,000 clones; 80% occur once, and the top ten carry roughly 21%. CDR1 and CDR2 (germline): SGHAT, FQDESV (reference sequence). CDR3 length: 14 residues. V shed 6 bases and J 4 bases; nucleotides not matched to a gene: 6. The source of this sequence is a woman of 80 years or more with acute or convalescent COVID-19. The V and J genes are TRBV11-1 and TRBJ2-5, with 9 bases matching TRBD1. Material: peripheral blood. The CDR3 DNA is TGTGCCAGCAGTTTACAGGGGGCGGGAGAGACCCAGTACTTC. Residues: CASSLQGAGETQYF.